This T cell receptor beta chain originates from a study of vaccination and CD4 T cells after COVID-19. Across the study: Researchers treated cells with overlapping spike peptides taken from SARS-CoV-2, HCoV-NL63, HCoV-OC43 and HCoV-229E.

A note on this clonotype: Its antigen is undetermined.

Sequencing of DNA taken from cultured CD4+ T cells relied on the Oncomine TCR Beta short-read assay. From cultured CD4+ T cells, genomic DNA was extracted. Each CDR3 protein is one row after TCRdb ran MiXCR on the PCR reads. There are fewer than 15,000 distinct CDR3 sequences in the sample; about 76% occur only once, and around 15% lies in the top ten. This sample's treatment: roughly 10-day PBMC culture with coronavirus spike peptide pools or control peptides (ViraFEST assay). Before TCRs were sequenced, ViraFEST expanded antigen-specific T cells with peptide pools. The CDR3 is 12 amino acids. Germline-derived CDR1 and CDR2 are SGDLS and YYNGEE. The V end lost 4 bases, the J end lost 10 bases, and 14 bases lay between the germline ends.

This chain connects TRBV9 to TRBJ1-2, with D uncertain. The sequenced sample was CD4+ T cells from blood, cultured in vitro. This TCR came from a human donor who had recovered from COVID-19. The CDR3 DNA reads TGTGCCAGCAGCACAGACACTTCTGTCTACACCTTC. Translated, it gives CASSTDTSVYTF. Full variable domain (missing parts from reference TRBV9 and TRBJ1-2): DSGVTQTPKHLITATGQRVTLRCSPRSGDLSVYWYQQSLDQGLQFLIQYYNGEERAKGNILERFSAQQFPDLHSELNLSSLELGDSALYFCASSTDTSVYTFGSGTRLTVV.